The 14 T cell receptor beta chains below all came from one sample that was sequenced in a study of blood T cell repertoires in COVID-19. Method: immunoSEQ multiplex PCR; TCRdb's copy keeps in-frame clones and lacks some. Among 70,000 to 90,000 clones listed, around 88% were seen once. The sequencing sample was made of peripheral blood. The receptors originated from a man in his forties or fifties with active COVID-19.

V usage is TRBV28 and J usage is TRBJ1-3; D unclear. V was shortened by 6 bases and J by 0 bases, with 9 bases between the two germline ends. Germline lookup yields CDR1 MDHEN and CDR2 SYDVKM. The CDR3 is made up of 14 amino acids. The CDR3 DNA reads TGTGCCAGCAGCCCGGTCTTCTCTGGAAACACCATATATTTT. Amino acid sequence: CASSPVFSGNTIYF.

The chain recombines TRBV25-1 with TRBJ1-1; 9 bases align to TRBD1. Per germline, CDR1 MGHDK and CDR2 SYGVNS. The CDR3 totals 16 residues. The V gene end was trimmed by 5 bases and the J gene end by 4 bases; junction bases not matched to a gene: 11. CDR3 amino acids: CASSPPTGTGTTEAFF. The DNA for the CDR3 is TGTGCCAGCAGTCCACCTACCGGGACAGGGACCACTGAAGCTTTCTTT.

V is TRBV27 and J is TRBJ1-2; D gene ambiguous. The CDR3 is made up of 12 amino acids. The V end was cut by 4 bases, the J end by 4 bases, with 7 bases between. In germline, CDR1 is MNHEY, CDR2 SMNVEV (reference sequence). CDR3 loop: CASSSSGYGYTF. Here the CDR3 DNA reads TGTGCCAGCAGTTCCTCGGGCTATGGCTACACCTTC.

The J gene is TRBJ2-1, the V gene TRBV28, with D possibly matching TRBD2 (6 bases). Germline assignment: CDR1 MDHEN and CDR2 SYDVKM. This CDR3 region has 14 residues. Trimming cost V 8 bases and J 0 bases, with 11 bases left between them. The DNA for the CDR3 is TGTGCCAGCGGGGGGTACACCTCCTACAATGAGCAGTTCTTC. Its protein is CASGGYTSYNEQFF.

J is TRBJ2-1 and V is TRBV18, with 9 bases fitting TRBD1. This CDR3 has 15 amino acids. J gave up 5 bases and V 6 bases, and 8 bases lay outside the gene matches. The germline CDR1 and CDR2 sequences are KGHSH and LQKENI. The CDR3 sequence is CASSQQGAGNNEQFF. DNA for the CDR3: TGTGCCAGCTCGCAACAGGGGGCAGGAAACAATGAGCAGTTCTTC.

The chain links TRBV4-2 to TRBJ1-2; the match to TRBD1 covers 8 bases. Germline trimming cut 2 bases from V and 7 bases from J; bases unmatched to any gene: 9. Germline CDR1 LGHNA, CDR2 YNFKEQ. The CDR3 runs to 15 residues. This CDR3 is CASSQRTGWYGGYTF. As DNA, the CDR3 is TGTGCCAGCAGCCAACGGACAGGGTGGTACGGTGGCTACACCTTC.

The gene calls are TRBV30 and TRBJ2-7; D is uncertain. Deletions cut 0 bases from V and 0 bases from J, with 15 bases between. The CDR3 is 16 residues long. The V gene's germline CDR1 is GTSNPN and CDR2 SVGIG (reference sequence). The DNA for the CDR3 is TGTGCCTGGAGTGTATCTAGTACGGCTGCCTCCTACGAGCAGTACTTC. Its translation is CAWSVSSTAASYEQYF.

The chain combines TRBV7-7 with TRBJ2-1; D not resolved. Germline loops: CDR1 SSHAT, CDR2 FNYEAQ (reference sequence). CDR3 length: 14 amino acids. Trimming left V 2 bases short and J 4 bases short, with 9 bases between. CDR3 sequence reads: CASSLSGPYNEQFF. The CDR3 nucleotides are TGTGCCAGCAGCTTAAGTGGCCCATACAATGAGCAGTTCTTC.

The rearrangement joins TRBV11-2 to TRBJ2-7, with D uncertain. The germline V gene encodes CDR1 SGHAT and CDR2 FQNNGV. The V end lost 5 bases, the J end lost 3 bases, and 8 bases lay between the germline ends. This CDR3 is 12 amino acids long. The CDR3 DNA reads as TGTGCCAGCAGCCCGGTCCGCTACGAGCAGTACTTC. This encodes CASSPVRYEQYF.

The chain uses TRBV20-1 and TRBJ1-1; D unclear. Trimming pared 4 bases from V and 3 bases from J, leaving 6 bases between. The CDR3 runs 11 residues. CDR1 and CDR2 (germline): DFQATT, SNEGSKA (reference sequence). The chain's CDR3 is CSATVYTEAFF. CDR3 nucleotide sequence: TGCAGTGCTACAGTTTACACTGAAGCTTTCTTT.

The chain is built from TRBV12-3 or TRBV12-4 and TRBJ1-2, with D unresolved. The CDR3 has 13 residues. The V gene lost 3 bases and the J gene lost 1 base, with 6 bases spanning the gap. The DNA for the CDR3 is TGTGCCAGCAGTTTTAGAAATAACTATGGCTACACCTTC. It codes for CASSFRNNYGYTF.

V gene TRBV30 combines with J gene TRBJ1-2, with a weak D call TRBD1 (6 bases). Germline V lookup: CDR1 GTSNPN, CDR2 SVGIG (reference sequence). The V and J ends lost 3 bases and 7 bases respectively, with 15 bases between them. CDR3 size: 13 residues. The CDR3 sequence is CAWRNRVVVGYTF. For the CDR3, the DNA is TGTGCCTGGAGAAACAGGGTAGTAGTTGGCTACACCTTC.

Comments on this clone: Distinct nucleotide sequences in the sample also encode this CDR3. V gene TRBV14 combines with J gene TRBJ1-1; a possible D gene is TRBD1 (5 bases). CDR3 length: 13 residues. The V end was cut by 1 base, the J end by 2 bases, with 5 bases between. CDR1 is SGHDN, CDR2 FVKESK, per germline. CDR3 bases: TGTGCCAGCAGCCAAGGGGGCAACACTGAAGCTTTCTTT. Its translation is CASSQGGNTEAFF.

This rearrangement joins TRBV7-2 to TRBJ1-4; no definite D call. The CDR3 spans 14 residues. V lost 1 base and J 3 bases, leaving 6 bases between the germline ends. Germline CDR1 reads SGHTA; CDR2 reads FQGNSA. The CDR3 sequence: CASSLGGPNEKLFF. The CDR3 DNA follows: TGTGCCAGCAGCTTAGGAGGCCCTAATGAAAAACTGTTTTTT.